This TCR beta chain was identified in a study of cytomegalovirus exposure and HLA in healthy donors. V was shortened by 4 bases and J by 0 bases, with 13 bases between the two germline ends. Germline V lookup: CDR1 SEHNR, CDR2 FQNEAQ (reference sequence). The CDR3 covers 15 residues. The study ran its PCR with 60 Vbeta and 13 Jbeta primers. Libraries were prepared by immunoSEQ multiplex PCR; TCRdb keeps only in-frame clonotypes and omits some of them. In the table there are about 190,000 clones, approximately 82% of which are singletons. The rearrangement links TRBV7-9 to TRBJ2-7, with TRBD2 as a possible D gene (5 bases). The sequencing input was PBMCs. This receptor was obtained from a man aged 40-55 years in good health and CMV-seropositive. CDR3 DNA: TGTGCCAGCAGCTCCCGTAGGGAGAGCTCCTACGAGCAGTACTTC. It codes for CASSSRRESSYEQYF.